This entry lists 30 T cell receptor beta chains sequenced from one sample in a study of T cell responses to AZD1222 COVID-19 vaccine (dated by TCRdb to the early 2020s). The library was produced with the immunoSEQ multiplex PCR assay. The table comes from immuneACCESS by way of TCRdb, which keeps in-frame sequences with V and J called. Part of the clones is missing from these tables; in studies checked, under half for an unresolved V gene and the rest for unknown reasons. The sample includes around 65,000 clones, with less than 90% observed a single time. Around 25% of the sample belongs to the ten largest clones. According to the study, the label for this sample's time point signals: about 28 days (+/-7) after the second vaccine dose. The sequencing here drew on peripheral blood, taken 28 days after the second AZD1222 dose. The receptors stem from an adult who received the AZD1222 COVID-19 vaccine.

The rearrangement links TRBV7-2 to TRBJ1-4; possibly TRBD1 for D (5 bases). Trimming took off 5 bases at V and 1 base at J, with 11 bases between the two ends. CDR1 is SGHTA, CDR2 FQGNSA, per germline. The CDR3 totals 15 residues. CDR3 coding DNA: TGTGCCAGCAGCCTGGGGGGGGGAACTAATGAAAAACTGTTTTTT. Its translation is CASSLGGGTNEKLFF.

The chain recombines TRBV4-2 with TRBJ2-1; tentative D call: TRBD1 (6 bases). The CDR3 runs 13 residues. Germline V lookup: CDR1 LGHNA, CDR2 YNFKEQ. V was clipped by 4 bases and J by 7 bases, with 11 bases between them. Here the CDR3 DNA reads TGTGCCAGCAGCCTAACAGGGTGGAATGAGCAGTTCTTC. Translated, it gives CASSLTGWNEQFF.

The chain combines TRBV10-2 with TRBJ1-2; unclear D gene. Germline V gene data show CDR1 as WSHSY and CDR2 as SAAADI. The V and J ends lost 3 bases and 3 bases respectively, with 5 bases between them. This CDR3 has 12 amino acids. The CDR3 protein is CASSEDHYGYTF. CDR3 sequence (DNA): TGCGCCAGCAGTGAAGACCACTATGGCTACACCTTC.

The V call is TRBV10-3, the J call TRBJ2-5; D uncertain. CDR3 length equals 12 residues. Germline V CDR1 and CDR2: ENHRY, SYGVKD. V lost 4 bases to trimming and J lost 3 bases, with 6 bases between them. CDR3 DNA: TGTGCCATCAGTGTGACTGAAGAGACCCAGTACTTC. It yields the protein CAISVTEETQYF.

This clone was seen a single time. This chain joins TRBV6-1 and TRBJ1-4; D is unclear. The CDR3 sequence is 11 residues long. The germline gives CDR1 MNHNS, CDR2 SASEGT. Trimming cost V 3 bases and J 8 bases, with 4 bases left between them. Here the CDR3 DNA reads TGTGCCAGCAGTGAGACCGAAAAACTGTTTTTT. As protein: CASSETEKLFF.

The rearrangement uses TRBV28 and TRBJ1-4, with TRBD1 as a possible D gene (6 bases). Deletions cut 8 bases from V and 2 bases from J, with 15 bases between. The germline V gene has CDR1 MDHEN and CDR2 SYDVKM. This CDR3 is 15 amino acids long. CDR3 amino acids: CASRTQGGTNEKLFF. For the CDR3, the DNA is TGTGCCAGCCGGACCCAAGGGGGTACTAATGAAAAACTGTTTTTT. The full variable domain, completed using reference TRBV28 and TRBJ1-4, is DVKVTQSSRYLVKRTGEKVFLECVQDMDHENMFWYRQDPGLGLRLIYFSYDVKMKEKGDIPEGYSVSREKKERFSLILESASTNQTSMYLCASRTQGGTNEKLFFGSGTQLSVL.

The chain combines TRBV20-1 with TRBJ1-4, with D uncertain. The CDR3 is made up of 14 amino acids. Germline values: CDR1 DFQATT, CDR2 SNEGSKA (reference sequence). The V gene lost 3 bases and the J gene lost 0 bases, with 8 bases spanning the gap. Here the CDR3 reads CSASHTTTNEKLFF. The DNA of the CDR3 is TGCAGTGCTAGTCACACGACAACTAATGAAAAACTGTTTTTT.

The gene calls are TRBV11-3 and TRBJ2-5, with TRBD2 matching over 11 bases. Germline CDR1 and CDR2: SGHNT and YENEEA. The CDR3 length is 16 residues. The ends lost 2 bases at V and 7 bases at J; junction bases unmatched: 9. The CDR3 reads CASSLYSGGALGTQYF. CDR3 DNA: TGTGCCAGCAGCTTATATAGCGGGGGGGCCTTGGGGACCCAGTACTTC.

This clone was seen a handful of times. This chain uses TRBV5-4 with TRBJ1-1, with TRBD1 identical over 7 bases. From germline, CDR1 is SGHNT and CDR2 YYREEE (reference sequence). The CDR3 runs 17 residues. V lost 6 bases to trimming and J lost 6 bases; unmatched junction nucleotides: 20. The CDR3 DNA is TGTGCCAGCACCGCCTTGCGAACGACAGGGTTTAAGTCTGAAGCTTTCTTT. As protein: CASTALRTTGFKSEAFF.

This rearrangement joins TRBV6-5 to TRBJ2-2, with 8 bases matching TRBD2. This CDR3 region has 15 residues. Germline CDR1 and CDR2: MNHEY and SVGAGI. V lost 6 bases to trimming and J lost 7 bases; unmatched junction nucleotides: 10. The CDR3 nucleotides are TGTGCCAGCAGAACCGGGACTAGTCTAGGCGGGGAGCTGTTTTTT. Translated, it gives CASRTGTSLGGELFF.

The rearrangement joins TRBV5-6 to TRBJ2-7; unclear D gene. Germline lookup yields CDR1 SGHDT and CDR2 YYEEEE. V shed 0 bases and J shed 3 bases, with 4 bases lying between them. This CDR3 is 12 amino acids long. As DNA, the CDR3 is TGTGCCAGCAGCTTGGATGGCTACGAGCAGTACTTC. It specifies CASSLDGYEQYF.

The CDR3 bases are TGTGCTGGGGCAGGGATGGGCAATGAGCAGTTCTTC. Translating it yields CAGAGMGNEQFF. This chain uses TRBV12-5 with TRBJ2-1, with D possibly matching TRBD1 (5 bases). V shed 11 bases and J shed 6 bases, with 14 bases lying between them. Germline-derived CDR1 and CDR2 are LGHNT and FRNRAP. This CDR3 spans 12 amino acids.

This clone has at least ten counts. CDR3 nucleotides: TGTGCCAGCAGCGCCGCGGACAGAATCTCCTACGAGCAGTACTTC. Translating gives CASSAADRISYEQYF. The J gene is TRBJ2-7, the V gene TRBV7-9; a weak D match, TRBD1 (6 bases). Deletions cut 5 bases from V and 0 bases from J, with 14 bases between. CDR1 SEHNR and CDR2 FQNEAQ come from the germline V gene (reference sequence). The CDR3 totals 15 residues.

This chain joins TRBV5-1 and TRBJ2-7; perhaps TRBD1 as D (5 bases). The germline V gene has CDR1 SGHRS and CDR2 YFSETQ. The CDR3 runs to 15 residues. V was clipped by 0 bases and J by 2 bases, with 12 bases between them. This CDR3 reads CASSLEPDKTYEQYF. CDR3 coding DNA: TGCGCCAGCAGCTTGGAGCCGGACAAGACCTACGAGCAGTACTTC.

The rearrangement uses TRBV4-1 and TRBJ1-5; D is ambiguous. V was cut by 0 bases and J by 3 bases, with 9 bases left in between. This CDR3 is 15 amino acids long. CDR1 is MGHRA and CDR2 is YSYEKL in the germline V gene. CDR3 nucleotide sequence: TGCGCCAGCAGCCAAGATTTGGGGATCAATCAGCCCCAGCATTTT. Its translation: CASSQDLGINQPQHF.

The CDR3 nucleotides read TGTGCCAGCAGCCGGTCCCTGAACACTGAAGCTTTCTTT. Translated: CASSRSLNTEAFF. The chain combines TRBV11-2 with TRBJ1-1; no firm D call. This CDR3 region has 13 residues. Trimming pared 5 bases from V and 0 bases from J, leaving 7 bases between. Germline assignment: CDR1 SGHAT and CDR2 FQNNGV.

Points on this clone: One end of the junction fails to match germline, which may point to a read error. The rearrangement uses TRBV27 and TRBJ2-4; D is ambiguous. The germline V gene encodes CDR1 MNHEY and CDR2 SMNVEV (reference sequence). This CDR3 has 12 residues. In DNA form, the CDR3 reads TGTGCCACCAGTAGTTCTTCGCACATTCAGTACTTC. Translated, it gives CATSSSSHIQYF.

The genes are TRBV1 and TRBJ1-5; TRBD1, the table's D call, lacks a check against the DNA. TRBV1 is noted as a pseudogene. The CDR3 sequence is 14 residues long. CDR3 residues: CTSSDGTGDQPQHF. The CDR3 DNA reads TGCACCAGCAGCGATGGGACAGGGGACCAGCCCCAGCATTTT.

In DNA form, the CDR3 reads TGCGCCAGCAGTGGGTCCCCAAGCTCCTACAATGAGCAGTTCTTC. This translates into CASSGSPSSYNEQFF. V is TRBV10-1 and J is TRBJ2-1; no clear D gene. The CDR3 loop spans 15 amino acids. V shed 4 bases and J shed 0 bases, with 10 bases lying between them. Germline V CDR1 and CDR2: WNHNN, SYGVQD (reference sequence).

As DNA, the CDR3 is TGCGCCAGCAGCGGAGCATATGGCTACACCTTC. Its protein product is CASSGAYGYTF. The chain has TRBV5-1 and TRBJ1-2; D is undetermined. The V and J ends lost 4 bases and 5 bases respectively, with 6 bases between them. There are 11 residues in the CDR3. Germline CDR1 reads SGHRS; CDR2 reads YFSETQ.

This clone was recorded only once. The rearrangement joins TRBV19 to TRBJ2-1, with a possible D match to TRBD1 (7 bases). The CDR3 is 15 residues long. Between the trimmed V and J ends, which lost 4 bases and 6 bases, there was a span of 16 bases. Germline V gene lookup returns CDR1 LNHDA and CDR2 SQIVND (reference sequence). CDR3 residues: CASSTRGERGNEQFF. CDR3 coding DNA: TGTGCCAGTAGTACCAGGGGGGAGAGGGGCAATGAGCAGTTCTTC.

The CDR3 DNA reads as TGTGCCAGCAGTTTCACGTTCCGGGGGGCGGGCGAGCAGTACTTC. It specifies CASSFTFRGAGEQYF. The chain employs TRBV27 and TRBJ2-7; possibly TRBD2 for D (7 bases). V shed 3 bases and J shed 6 bases, with 18 bases lying between them. This CDR3 has 15 amino acids. Germline assignment: CDR1 MNHEY and CDR2 SMNVEV (reference sequence).

In this sample, this clone turned up once. The V call is TRBV5-1, the J call TRBJ2-3, with D uncertain. Germline assignment: CDR1 SGHRS and CDR2 YFSETQ. Trimming cost V 0 bases and J 5 bases, with 7 bases left between them. This CDR3 comprises 13 residues. The CDR3: CASSLEAVDTQYF. DNA of the CDR3: TGCGCCAGCAGCTTGGAGGCAGTAGATACGCAGTATTTT.

The V and J genes are TRBV27 and TRBJ2-1, with D perhaps assigned TRBD1 or TRBD2 (5 bases each). Trimming took off 5 bases at V and 2 bases at J, with 25 bases between the two ends. This CDR3 spans 19 amino acids. Germline V lookup: CDR1 MNHEY, CDR2 SMNVEV (reference sequence). CDR3 protein: CASSGRGYQVSFPYNEQFF. Here the CDR3 DNA reads TGTGCCAGCAGTGGCCGGGGCTATCAAGTTAGCTTCCCCTACAATGAGCAGTTCTTC.

This chain uses TRBV9 with TRBJ1-1; D is perhaps TRBD1 (6 bases). Germline V CDR1 and CDR2: SGDLS, YYNGEE. The V and J ends lost 2 bases and 2 bases respectively, with 10 bases between them. The CDR3 consists of 14 residues. CDR3 in DNA: TGTGCCAGCAGCGTGGACAGTTCTAACACTGAAGCTTTCTTT. It codes for CASSVDSSNTEAFF.

Turning to this clone: Its ends do not fully match the called genes, so a read error is possible. The rearrangement joins TRBV19 to TRBJ1-1, with 7 bases aligning to TRBD1. This CDR3 has 14 residues. CDR1 is LNHDA, CDR2 SQIVND, per germline (reference sequence). Here the CDR3 DNA reads TGTGCCAGTAGTTTAGACAGGGTGAACACTGAAGCTTTCTTT. Protein sequence: CASSLDRVNTEAFF. Based on the CDR3 plus reference TRBV19 and TRBJ1-1, the full variable domain is DGGITQSPKYLFRKEGQNVTLSCEQNLNHDAMYWYRQDPGQGLRLIYYSQIVNDFQKGDIAEGYSVSREKKESFPLTVTSAQKNPTAFYLCASSLDRVNTEAFFGQGTRLTVV.

This clone was observed once. The chain employs TRBV5-5 and TRBJ2-1; D not certain. CDR3 size: 14 residues. The germline CDR1 and CDR2 sequences are SGHKS and YYEKEE (reference sequence). The V and J ends lost 0 bases and 7 bases respectively, with 11 bases between them. The chain's CDR3 is CASSLEGLRNEQFF. CDR3 sequence (DNA): TGTGCCAGCAGCTTGGAAGGCTTACGGAATGAGCAGTTCTTC.

V usage is TRBV18 and J usage is TRBJ1-2, with D tentatively TRBD1 (6 bases). The germline V and J ends were trimmed by 3 bases and 7 bases, with 15 bases remaining between them. CDR1 KGHSH and CDR2 LQKENI come from the germline V gene. CDR3 length: 14 amino acids. CDR3 bases: TGTGCCAGCTCACCGGAGCAGGGGCGGTCTGGCTACACCTTC. Translation gives CASSPEQGRSGYTF.

This sequence joins TRBV27 and TRBJ1-2; 7 bases map to TRBD1. V lost 0 bases to trimming and J lost 5 bases; unmatched junction nucleotides: 12. The CDR3 extends over 17 amino acids. The germline V gene has CDR1 MNHEY and CDR2 SMNVEV (reference sequence). CDR3 coding DNA: TGTGCCAGCAGTTTATCGCGCCTTACAGGGGCGGAGTATGGCTACACCTTC. It specifies CASSLSRLTGAEYGYTF.

This clone was seen ten or more times. This sequence joins TRBV27 and TRBJ2-7, with TRBD1 matching 8 bases. V trimming: 0 bases; J trimming: 3 bases; junction bases outside the gene matches: 4. There are 15 residues in the CDR3. Per the germline V gene, CDR1 is MNHEY and CDR2 is SMNVEV (reference sequence). For the CDR3, the DNA is TGTGCCAGCAGTTTATCGGGACAGGACTACTACGAGCAGTACTTC. Protein product: CASSLSGQDYYEQYF.